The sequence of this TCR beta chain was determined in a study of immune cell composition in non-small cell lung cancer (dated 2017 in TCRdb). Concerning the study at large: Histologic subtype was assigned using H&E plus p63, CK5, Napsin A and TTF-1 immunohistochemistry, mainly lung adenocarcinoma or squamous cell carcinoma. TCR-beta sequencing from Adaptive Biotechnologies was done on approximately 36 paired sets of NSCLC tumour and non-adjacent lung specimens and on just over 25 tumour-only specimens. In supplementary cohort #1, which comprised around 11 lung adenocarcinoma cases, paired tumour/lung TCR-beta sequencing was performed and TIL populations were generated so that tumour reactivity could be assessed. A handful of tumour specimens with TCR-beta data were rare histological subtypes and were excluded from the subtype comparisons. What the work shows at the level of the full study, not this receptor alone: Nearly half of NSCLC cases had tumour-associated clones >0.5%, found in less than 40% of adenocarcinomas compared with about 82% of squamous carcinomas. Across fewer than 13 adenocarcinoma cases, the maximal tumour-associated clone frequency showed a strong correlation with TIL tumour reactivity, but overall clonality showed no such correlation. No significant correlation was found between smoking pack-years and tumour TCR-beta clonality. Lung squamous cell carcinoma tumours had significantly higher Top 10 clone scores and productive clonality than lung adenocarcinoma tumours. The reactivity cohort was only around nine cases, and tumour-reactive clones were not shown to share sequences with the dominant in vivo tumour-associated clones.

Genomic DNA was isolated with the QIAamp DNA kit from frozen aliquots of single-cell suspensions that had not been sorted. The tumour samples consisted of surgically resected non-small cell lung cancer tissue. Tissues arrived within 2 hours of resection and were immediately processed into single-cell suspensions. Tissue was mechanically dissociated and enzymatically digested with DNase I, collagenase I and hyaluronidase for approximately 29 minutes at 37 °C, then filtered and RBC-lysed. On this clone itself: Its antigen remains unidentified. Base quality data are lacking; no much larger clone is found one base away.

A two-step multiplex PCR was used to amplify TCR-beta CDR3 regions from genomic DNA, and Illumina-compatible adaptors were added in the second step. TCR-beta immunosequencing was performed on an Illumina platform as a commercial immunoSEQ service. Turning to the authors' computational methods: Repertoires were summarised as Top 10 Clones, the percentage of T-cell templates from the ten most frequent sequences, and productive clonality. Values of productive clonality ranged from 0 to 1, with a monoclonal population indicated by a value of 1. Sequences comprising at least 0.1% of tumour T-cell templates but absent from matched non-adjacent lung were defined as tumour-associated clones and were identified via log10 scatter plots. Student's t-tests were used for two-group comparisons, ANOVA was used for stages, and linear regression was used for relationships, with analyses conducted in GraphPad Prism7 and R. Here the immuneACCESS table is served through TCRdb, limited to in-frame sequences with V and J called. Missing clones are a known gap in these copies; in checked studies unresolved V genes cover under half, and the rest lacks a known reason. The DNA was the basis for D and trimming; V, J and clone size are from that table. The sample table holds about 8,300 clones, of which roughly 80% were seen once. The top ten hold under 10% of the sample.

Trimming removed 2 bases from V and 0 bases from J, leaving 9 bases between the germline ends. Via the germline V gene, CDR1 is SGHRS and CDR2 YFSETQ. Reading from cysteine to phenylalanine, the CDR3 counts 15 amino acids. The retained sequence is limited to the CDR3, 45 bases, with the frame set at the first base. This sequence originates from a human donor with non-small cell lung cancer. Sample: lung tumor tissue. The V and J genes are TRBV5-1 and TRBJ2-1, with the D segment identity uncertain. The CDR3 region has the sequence CASSFEMNSYNEQFF. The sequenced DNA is TGCGCCAGCAGCTTCGAAATGAACTCCTACAATGAGCAGTTCTTC.